This T cell receptor (beta chain) was obtained from a study of blood T cells in healthy people across ages. Sample-barcoded 5' priming and a J-beta primer mix drove a second PCR of about 6 to 11 cycles. MiXCR, applied by TCRdb to the 5' RACE reads, yields one record per CDR3 protein. The data hold 730,000 or so distinct CDR3 sequences, with 35% to 45% observed a single time. In regard to this clonotype: Its antigen remains unidentified.

The study's findings and limits: Observed TCR beta diversity showed a strong correlation with the percentage of naive T cells as measured by flow cytometry. Long-lived donors carried more naive CD4+ cells and greater diversity than aged donors.

Germline values: CDR1 MNHNS, CDR2 SASEGT. CDR3 length equals 17 residues. V lost 1 base and J 4 bases, leaving 16 bases between the germline ends. The TCR originated in a woman aged 55-70 years in good health. The chain is built from TRBV6-1 and TRBJ2-2; either TRBD1 or TRBD2 may fit D (5 bases each). Sequencing was carried out using blood. The CDR3: CASSEGWGTWGTGELFF. The CDR3 DNA reads TGTGCCAGCAGTGAAGGTTGGGGGACCTGGGGCACCGGGGAGCTGTTTTTT.